This T cell receptor beta chain was obtained from a study of metastatic and nonmetastatic thyroid tumors. Study-wide background: Repertoires from malignant and benign thyroid patients were compared across blood and tumor or nodule tissue. Study conclusions and caveats: As reported, TCR beta diversity in blood and tumor was significantly higher in malignant thyroid tumors than in benign nodules.

The entire patient cohort was treatment-naive prior to thyroid surgery. The CDR3 length is 15 residues. CDR1 MNHGY and CDR2 SVAAGI come from the germline V gene. Original handling: To classify distant metastasis in papillary thyroid cancer, a model was built from CDR3 differences across clinicopathological groups. TCRdb reassembled clones from the PCR reads with MiXCR. What appears here as the V and J calls and clone size reflects TCRdb's work, not the paper's. The data contain over 40,000 clones, about an eighth of them singletons. This clone came up a few times. The antigen remains unidentified. A read error may produce the germline difference seen at one junction end.

This clonotype was obtained from a female donor with papillary thyroid cancer or a benign thyroid nodule (not recorded which). Some clones in this sample may be carry-over from other donors' samples. Input material: blood. The chain combines TRBV6-9 with TRBJ1-1; maybe TRBD1 (5 bases). The CDR3 here is CASSSPPVGAGESFF. In DNA form, the CDR3 reads TGTGCCAGCAGTTCCCCCCCAGTCGGGGCGGGTGAATCTTTCTTT.